This TCR beta chain was identified during a study of blood T cell repertoires in COVID-19. Whole-study context: Donors in the United States, Italy and Spain gave samples during acute or convalescent COVID-19. T cells, B-cell-depleted T cells, or PBMCs provided the cDNA or gDNA that served as material.

Original analysis: Cell counts per sample came from amplifying reference gene primers. Assay: immunoSEQ multiplex PCR; the TCRdb copy retains only in-frame clones and omits some. That table furnishes V, J and clone size, whereas the DNA furnished D and trimming. The sample holds over 250,000 clones, 88% seen once. This CDR3 comprises 18 residues. Per germline, CDR1 MNHEY and CDR2 SVGEGT. Unmatched junction bases numbered 8, after V lost 3 bases and J lost 0 bases. V usage is TRBV6-2 or TRBV6-3 and J usage is TRBJ2-5; 12 nucleotides agree with TRBD2. The clonotype originates from a man aged 60 to 75 who had recovered from COVID-19. The sample consisted of peripheral blood. The CDR3 loop is CASSYTLAGGRDQETQYF. The CDR3 DNA is TGTGCCAGCAGTTATACGCTAGCGGGGGGGCGGGACCAAGAGACCCAGTACTTC.